The clone carrying this T cell receptor (beta chain) came up once. The data were taken from a study of B cell selection in AIRE deficiency. The sorted conventional CD4 T cells were gated as CD4+CD127+. The germline CDR1 and CDR2 sequences are SGHTA and FQGNSA. The V segment lost 6 bases and the J segment 5 bases; nucleotides outside the gene matches: 8. CDR3 length equals 14 residues. Per the authors' pipeline: Pooled conventional T cells gave about 11x10^4 patient and 130,000 to 150,000 donor TCRbeta sequences. Profiled with immunoSEQ multiplex PCR; TCRdb holds only in-frame clones, not every one. That table furnishes V, J and clone size, whereas the DNA furnished D and trimming. This table holds 20,000 to 25,000 clones, about 96% found once.

The source is a human donor with AIRE deficiency. Input material: conventional CD4+ T cells sorted from PBMCs. V usage is TRBV7-2 and J usage is TRBJ1-1; 8 bases align to TRBD1. CDR3 residues: CASSRQGMGTEAFF. DNA of the CDR3: TGTGCCAGCAGTCGACAGGGGATGGGAACTGAAGCTTTCTTT.